This T cell receptor beta chain was recorded in a study of metastatic and nonmetastatic thyroid tumors. Study processing details: Between-group CDR3 differences, defined by clinicopathological status, yielded a distant-metastasis classifier for papillary thyroid cancer. MiXCR re-clonotyped the PCR reads for TCRdb. The V and J calls were determined by TCRdb, not by the authors. Seen here are over 15,000 clones, roughly 12% observed once, and the top ten hold about 30%. Study results and caveats: In blood and tumor, TCR beta diversity was reportedly significantly higher in malignant thyroid tumors than in benign nodules.

Before thyroid surgery, none of the patients had received any treatment. V was shortened by 3 bases and J by 7 bases, with 10 bases between the two germline ends. Germline assignment: CDR1 SGHDT and CDR2 YYEEEE. This CDR3 region has 12 residues. Concerning this clone itself: Its specificity is unknown. Being one base from a much bigger clone, this may be a read error.

This chain links TRBV5-6 with TRBJ2-5, with D maybe TRBD1 (5 bases). Material: blood. This TCR came from a female donor with papillary thyroid cancer or a benign thyroid nodule (not recorded which). Some clones in this sample may be carry-over from other donors' samples. This CDR3 reads CASSSDMGTQYF. CDR3 bases: TGTGCCAGCAGCTCGGACATGGGGACCCAGTACTTC.